This is a list of T cell receptor beta chains from one sample in a study of brain T cells in children with intractable seizures. Measured with immunoSEQ multiplex PCR; TCRdb has only the in-frame clones, and not every one. The sample carries 60,000 to 65,000 clones, 95% to 97% recorded once. This specimen was peripheral blood, taken at surgery. The origin of the receptors is a boy in the first two years of life with focal cortical dysplasia and intractable seizures. The CDR3 runs from the conserved cysteine through the conserved F or W. A D gene is named only where the DNA matches it firmly. Size tells how often a clone was seen (once, few, many) or the class of an expanded clone, and some rows leave it out.

d_call | j_call | cdr3_length | clone_size | v_call | cdr3_nt | cdr3_aa
TRBD1 | TRBJ2-5 | 14 | . | TRBV7-8 | TGTGCCAGCAGCCAGGACAGGGGCCAAGAGACCCAGTACTTC | CASSQDRGQETQYF
. | TRBJ2-1 | 14 | . | TRBV19 | TGTGCCAGTAGTATAGGGAGGTGGTGGGATGAGCAGTTCTTC | CASSIGRWWDEQFF
. | TRBJ1-3 | 14 | . | TRBV7-2 | TGTGCCAGCAGCTTAACAGGGACCGGAAACACCATATATTTT | CASSLTGTGNTIYF
. | TRBJ2-7 | 15 | . | TRBV2 | TGTGCCAGCAGTGATTTGGCAGGGAATCTATCCGAGCAGTACTTC | CASSDLAGNLSEQYF
. | TRBJ2-3 | 14 | . | TRBV4-2 | TGTGCCAGCAGCCCACTCTTACTCGGGGATACGCAGTATTTT | CASSPLLLGDTQYF
. | TRBJ2-5 | 13 | . | TRBV25-1 | TGTGCCAGCAGTGACAGTCCTCAAGAGACCCAGTACTTC | CASSDSPQETQYF
TRBD2 | TRBJ2-1 | 17 | . | TRBV6-4 | TGTGCCAGCAGTGACCCGGGACTAGCGGGACCATACAATGAGCAGTTCTTC | CASSDPGLAGPYNEQFF
. | TRBJ1-2 | 14 | once | TRBV5-4 | TGTGCCAGCAGCTTGGGGGGGTTGAGCTATGGCTACACCTTC | CASSLGGLSYGYTF
. | TRBJ2-1 | 13 | . | TRBV6-4 | TGTGCCAGCAGTGTGACTAGGAACAATGAGCAGTTCTTC | CASSVTRNNEQFF
. | TRBJ2-7 | 15 | once | TRBV12-2 | TGTGCAAGTCGCTTACTAGCGGGGGGTCCCTACGAGCAGTACTTC | CASRLLAGGPYEQYF
. | TRBJ2-1 | 9 | . | TRBV20-1 | TGCAGTGGGAGGGATTTCCAGTTCTTC | CSGRDFQFF
. | TRBJ2-5 | 11 | . | TRBV20-1 | TGCAGTGCAGCGCTACGGAAGACCCAGTACTTC | CSAALRKTQYF
. | TRBJ1-6 | 12 | few | TRBV25-1 | TGTGCCAGCAGTGCGACTCAATCACCCCTCCACTTT | CASSATQSPLHF
. | TRBJ1-4 | 14 | . | TRBV25-1 | TGTGCCAGCAGTGACCTGGACGAGGGTGAAAAACTGTTTTTT | CASSDLDEGEKLFF
TRBD1 | TRBJ1-2 | 17 | . | TRBV4-2 | TGTGCCAGCAGCCAAGAAGGGGGACAGGGGGCGCGATATGGCTACACCTTC | CASSQEGGQGARYGYTF
TRBD1 | TRBJ2-7 | 13 | . | TRBV5-6 | TGTGCCAGCAGCCTGGACAGGGCTTACGAGCAGTACTTC | CASSLDRAYEQYF
TRBD2 | TRBJ2-1 | 17 | once | TRBV7-2 | TGTGCCAGCAGCTCCTCTAGCGGGGGGGTGTCCTACAATGAGCAGTTCTTC | CASSSSSGGVSYNEQFF
. | TRBJ2-7 | 15 | once | TRBV9 | TGTGCCAGCAGCAAAGCCGGGACGCCTTCCTACGAGCAGTACTTC | CASSKAGTPSYEQYF
TRBD1 | TRBJ2-1 | 18 | . | TRBV6-2/TRBV6-3 | TGTGCCAGCAGTTACCGTAGACCGGGACAGGGGATTAGGAATGAGCAGTTCTTC | CASSYRRPGQGIRNEQFF
TRBD1 | TRBJ2-2 | 15 | . | TRBV3-1/TRBV3-2 | TGTGCCAGCAGCCTACAGGGGGGCGGCACCGGGGAGCTGTTTTTT | CASSLQGGGTGELFF
TRBD1 | TRBJ1-6 | 14 | once | TRBV7-2 | TGTGCCAGCAGCTTGGGGACAGGGGGGTCACCCCTCCACTTT | CASSLGTGGSPLHF
TRBD2 | TRBJ2-2 | 17 | . | TRBV7-2 | TGTGCCAGCAGCTTAGGAGCGGGAGGGCCGAACACCGGGGAGCTGTTTTTT | CASSLGAGGPNTGELFF
TRBD1 | TRBJ2-5 | 15 | once | TRBV5-4 | TGTGCCAGCACTACCTCGGGACAGTTGGGGAAGACCCAGTACTTC | CASTTSGQLGKTQYF
TRBD1 | TRBJ2-5 | 16 | . | TRBV7-2 | TGTGCCAGCAGCTTAGCCGGGACAGGGGGTGGAGAGACCCAGTACTTC | CASSLAGTGGGETQYF
TRBD1 | TRBJ1-1 | 15 | . | TRBV7-9 | TGTGCCAGCAGCCTTCCAGGGGGGCTGAACACTGAAGCTTTCTTT | CASSLPGGLNTEAFF
. | TRBJ1-1 | 12 | once | TRBV4-1 | TGCGCCAGCAGCCAAGAGCAGGGCGAAGCTTTCTTT | CASSQEQGEAFF
. | TRBJ2-6 | 19 | . | TRBV18 | TGTGCCAGCTCACCAATTGGGATTAGGAGGGGCGCTGGGGCCAACGTCCTGACTTTC | CASSPIGIRRGAGANVLTF
. | TRBJ2-2 | 14 | . | TRBV19 | TGTGCCACAAGGGGGACTTTGAACACCGGGGAGCTGTTTTTT | CATRGTLNTGELFF
. | TRBJ2-7 | 15 | . | TRBV19 | TGTGCCAGTAGTAGAACCGGGACTCCAAGCTACGAGCAGTACTTC | CASSRTGTPSYEQYF
. | TRBJ2-7 | 14 | . | TRBV4-3 | TGCGCCAGCAGCCTACAAGGAGGGGGGTACGAGCAGTACTTC | CASSLQGGGYEQYF
. | TRBJ1-1 | 12 | . | TRBV12-3/TRBV12-4 | TGTGCCAGCAGTTTAGGGGCCTTTGAAGCTTTCTTT | CASSLGAFEAFF
TRBD1 | TRBJ1-2 | 14 | . | TRBV9 | TGTGCCAGCAGTGGGGACAGGGGTAACTATGGCTACACCTTC | CASSGDRGNYGYTF
TRBD1 | TRBJ1-1 | 13 | . | TRBV28 | TGTGCCAGCAGACGGGCGGACAGGCAAGAAGCTTTCTTT | CASRRADRQEAFF
. | TRBJ2-1 | 15 | . | TRBV14 | TGTGCCAGCAGCCAAGGGTGGGGAAGAGGCAATGAGCAGTTCTTC | CASSQGWGRGNEQFF
. | TRBJ2-7 | 15 | once | TRBV4-1 | TGCGCCAGCAGCCAAGCCCGGGACTTTCTGTACGAGCAGTACTTC | CASSQARDFLYEQYF
TRBD1 | TRBJ2-1 | 15 | . | TRBV19 | TGTGCCAGTAGCTCACAAGGGACAGGGGGCAATGAGCAGTTCTTC | CASSSQGTGGNEQFF
TRBD2 | TRBJ2-3 | 13 | . | TRBV24-1 | TGTGCCACCAGTAGCGCGGGGGGGCATACGCAGTATTTT | CATSSAGGHTQYF
TRBD1 | TRBJ1-5 | 16 | . | TRBV6-1 | TGTGCCAGCAGTGCAGAGGGACAGGTGGGGTGGCAGCCCCAGCATTTT | CASSAEGQVGWQPQHF
. | TRBJ1-4 | 18 | . | TRBV25-1 | TGTGCCAGCAGTGATCACCCGACAGGAGCGACGGGTTGGGAAAAACTGTTTTTT | CASSDHPTGATGWEKLFF
. | TRBJ2-1 | 13 | . | TRBV5-1 | TGCGCCAGCAGCTTCCGGGATTACAATGAGCAGTTCTTC | CASSFRDYNEQFF
. | TRBJ2-2 | 12 | . | TRBV24-1 | TGTGCCACCAGCGTTAGGGCCGGGGAGCTGTTTTTT | CATSVRAGELFF
. | TRBJ2-1 | 12 | . | TRBV7-6 | TGTGCCAGCAGCTTAGTTGCCAATGAGCAGTTCTTC | CASSLVANEQFF
. | TRBJ2-3 | 15 | . | TRBV4-2 | TGTGCCAGCAGCCAAGTAGGCCAGAGCACAGATACGCAGTATTTT | CASSQVGQSTDTQYF
TRBD1 | TRBJ2-1 | 13 | . | TRBV6-2/TRBV6-3 | TGTGCCAGCAGTCGCGGGACAGGCAATGAGCAGTTCTTC | CASSRGTGNEQFF
. | TRBJ2-1 | 15 | . | TRBV5-1 | TGCGCCAGCAGTCCCCTAGGGGGGGGGCGCAATGAGCAGTTCTTC | CASSPLGGGRNEQFF
. | TRBJ2-3 | 13 | . | TRBV29-1 | TGCAGCGTTGTCGGGGGACTCACAGATACGCAGTATTTT | CSVVGGLTDTQYF
TRBD2 | TRBJ2-1 | 18 | . | TRBV19 | TGTGCCAGTAGTATGTTACTAGCGGGAGTCGCTTCCTACAATGAGCAGTTCTTC | CASSMLLAGVASYNEQFF
TRBD2 | TRBJ2-1 | 13 | . | TRBV29-1 | TGCAGCGTTGGGACTAGTGGATCCAATGAGCAGTTCTTC | CSVGTSGSNEQFF
. | TRBJ2-3 | 16 | . | TRBV19 | TGTGCCAGTAGTATCAGTGGCGCAGGGGGCACAGATACGCAGTATTTT | CASSISGAGGTDTQYF
TRBD2 | TRBJ2-1 | 15 | . | TRBV10-3 | TGTGCCATCAGCGCCGGGACTAGCTCCTACAATGAGCAGTTCTTC | CAISAGTSSYNEQFF
. | TRBJ2-6 | 15 | . | TRBV6-2/TRBV6-3 | TGTGCCAGCAGTCTTAGGGTGCCTGGGGCCAACGTCCTGACTTTC | CASSLRVPGANVLTF
TRBD2 | TRBJ2-1 | 15 | . | TRBV19 | TGTGCCAGTAGTATCGCGGGGGGGGCTTTAAGTGAGCAGTTCTTC | CASSIAGGALSEQFF
TRBD2 | TRBJ2-1 | 16 | . | TRBV27 | TGTGCCAGCAGTGGGACTAGCGGGAGGTATGGGAATGAGCAGTTCTTC | CASSGTSGRYGNEQFF
. | TRBJ2-3 | 16 | . | TRBV24-1 | TGTGCCACCAGTGATTTAGGGTATCATAGCACAGATACGCAGTATTTT | CATSDLGYHSTDTQYF
TRBD2 | TRBJ2-3 | 17 | . | TRBV5-1 | TGCGCCAGCAGCCCTAGCGGGGGGGCCCGAGGCACAGATACGCAGTATTTT | CASSPSGGARGTDTQYF
TRBD2 | TRBJ2-3 | 16 | . | TRBV4-3 | TGCGCCAGCAGCCAAGAGACTAGCGGGAACCCAGATACGCAGTATTTT | CASSQETSGNPDTQYF
. | TRBJ2-5 | 16 | . | TRBV14 | TGTGCCAGCAGCTCCATAAGGGCTAGCGAGGGGGAGACCCAGTACTTC | CASSSIRASEGETQYF